These T cell receptor beta chains were read from a single sample in a study of blood T cell repertoires in COVID-19. Only in-frame clones appear in the TCRdb table, and some are missing; sequencing was by immunoSEQ multiplex PCR. This sample has 250,000 to 350,000 clones; about nine tenths occur once, and the top ten carry roughly 2%. The sequencing input was peripheral blood. Receptors were obtained from a woman aged 45 to 65 who had recovered from COVID-19. The CDR3 runs from the conserved cysteine through the conserved F or W. Each record gives: J gene, V gene, CDR3 protein.

TRBJ2-1,TRBV5-1,CASSGPEGGRAWNEQFF
TRBJ1-3,TRBV7-8,CASTLGTVNTIYF
TRBJ1-2,TRBV4-1,CASSREERWGGSGYTF
TRBJ1-2,TRBV5-1,CASSPDRVDYGYTF
TRBJ2-5,TRBV14,CASSQDWGTGSTFQETQYF
TRBJ2-5,TRBV5-8,CASSLRGRWGETQYF
TRBJ1-3,TRBV4-3,CASSQGAGTGAFGNTIYF
TRBJ2-5,TRBV11-2,CASRRDPRPAQYF
TRBJ1-2,TRBV6-5,CASSWSQGIGYTF
TRBJ1-1,TRBV4-2,CASSQVVQALQTAFF
TRBJ2-3,TRBV28,CASSFVAVSTDTQYF
TRBJ2-1,TRBV19,CASSIRKGNEQFF
TRBJ2-2,TRBV29-1,CSVRTGGPGELFF
TRBJ2-1,TRBV5-1,CASSSPGGYNEQFF
TRBJ2-7,TRBV6-2/TRBV6-3,CASSYRGDPYLKYF
TRBJ1-2,TRBV29-1,CSVESGVRSSGYTF
TRBJ1-2,TRBV7-9,CASSLGDMDVFGYTF
TRBJ1-1,TRBV15,CATSPYGGGVGMNTEAFF
TRBJ1-4,TRBV7-9,CASSLLTDEKLFF
TRBJ2-1,TRBV3-1/TRBV3-2,CASGAGEQFF
TRBJ1-3,TRBV29-1,CSVDESGAGNTIYF
TRBJ2-7,TRBV10-3,CATGRTSDSYEQYF
TRBJ1-1,TRBV5-1,CASSLAGALAEAFF
TRBJ2-3,TRBV6-2/TRBV6-3,CASSRSAGASTDTQYF
TRBJ1-2,TRBV9,CASSVEGAASYGYTF
TRBJ1-2,TRBV28,CASSLSNRVKSYTF
TRBJ2-3,TRBV7-6,CASSLAGLKGDTQYF
TRBJ2-7,TRBV5-8,CASSPGPGQGNFYEQYF
TRBJ2-5,TRBV5-6,CASSLVGLAGGQETQYF
TRBJ2-5,TRBV30,CAWSVQNQETQYF
TRBJ2-3,TRBV11-1,CASSRGTPSTDTQYF
TRBJ1-1,TRBV19,CASRLRVNTEAFF
TRBJ2-7,TRBV5-4,CASSLAGSGGEQYF
TRBJ2-3,TRBV10-3,CAISESASGGVRATQYF
TRBJ2-7,TRBV13,CASSYFGLAGGKSYEQYF
TRBJ2-7,TRBV5-1,CASSAQGSYEQYF
TRBJ1-6,TRBV4-2,CASSDRQGFPNSPLHF
TRBJ2-6,TRBV5-5,CASRSTGTGGSGANVLTF
TRBJ1-2,TRBV19,CASSIDPAGTHGYTF
TRBJ2-3,TRBV19,CASSIPGGSTDTQYF
TRBJ2-2,TRBV2,CASKTSGRAGTGELFF
TRBJ2-1,TRBV20-1,CSASLYNEQFF
TRBJ2-1,TRBV27,CASSFFSPGQDFHKQFF
TRBJ1-5,TRBV6-2/TRBV6-3,CASSYTRSGFGNQPQHF
TRBJ1-2,TRBV7-2,CASSFQNTGNGYTF
TRBJ1-6,TRBV28,CASSFIPPLHF
TRBJ2-1,TRBV11-2,CASSPGLAHEQFF
TRBJ2-5,TRBV6-5,CASSGGQETQYF
TRBJ2-7,TRBV6-5,CASSYLPGQEAYEQYF
TRBJ1-5,TRBV19,CASRREDQPQHF
TRBJ1-4,TRBV5-1,CASSLAGQYFEKLFF
TRBJ1-4,TRBV18,CASSPGGDEKLFF
TRBJ1-1,TRBV4-3,CASSQVGGAEAFF
TRBJ2-3,TRBV2,CASRYTSGSTDTQYF
TRBJ2-2,TRBV9,CASSPQGTGNTGELFF